The 22 T cell receptor beta chains below all came from one sample that was sequenced in a study of control samples from healthy donors and cancer patients. Using immunoSEQ multiplex PCR, the repertoire was profiled, and TCRdb retains in-frame clones only, with some absent. Of about 220,000 clones in the sample, roughly 94% are singletons; the top ten hold over 1.2%. The source material was blood. All receptors derive from a man between 45 and 60 years old in good health.

About this clone itself: The junction shows a germline mismatch at one end, possibly a read error. The chain uses TRBV5-6 and TRBJ1-1; no reliable D call. This CDR3 spans 15 amino acids. Per the germline V gene, CDR1 is SGHDT and CDR2 is YYEEEE. The DNA of the CDR3 is TGTGCCAGCAGCTTTTTAGAGGGAGCCTATACTGAGGCTTTCTTT. As protein: CASSFLEGAYTEAFF.

The rearrangement joins TRBV7-9 to TRBJ1-2; D is ambiguous. Trimming took 0 bases from V and 2 from J, leaving 10 bases between them. The CDR3 sequence is 15 residues long. Germline V gene lookup returns CDR1 SEHNR and CDR2 FQNEAQ (reference sequence). The chain's CDR3 is CASSLAGTDNYGYTF. The CDR3 DNA is TGTGCCAGCAGCTTAGCGGGTACGGACAACTATGGCTACACCTTC. Full variable domain (rest looked up from reference TRBV7-9 and TRBJ1-2): DTGVSQNPRHKITKRGQNVTFRCDPISEHNRLYWYRQTLGQGPEFLTYFQNEAQLEKSRLLSDRFSAERPKGSFSTLEIQRTEQGDSAMYLCASSLAGTDNYGYTFGSGTRLTVV.

The rearrangement joins TRBV11-3 to TRBJ1-4, with D possibly TRBD1 on 5 matching bases. Germline CDR1 and CDR2: SGHNT and YENEEA. This CDR3 spans 13 amino acids. V lost 5 bases and J 8 bases, leaving 12 bases between the germline ends. The CDR3 protein is CASSRGKGEKLFF. In DNA, the CDR3 is TGTGCCAGCAGCAGGGGCAAGGGAGAAAAACTGTTTTTT. The full variable domain, with the rest looked up from reference TRBV11-3 and TRBJ1-4, is EAGVVQSPRYKIIEKKQPVAFWCNPISGHNTLYWYLQNLGQGPELLIRYENEEAVDDSQLPKDRFSAERLKGVDSTLKIQPAELGDSAVYLCASSRGKGEKLFFGSGTQLSVL.

The CDR3 DNA reads as TGTGCCAGCAGTTCTTTGGGACAGGGGAATCAGCCCCAGCATTTT. This encodes CASSSLGQGNQPQHF. The chain combines TRBV6-5 with TRBJ1-5; 10 positions agree with TRBD1. This CDR3 comprises 15 residues. Trimming removed 4 bases from V and 4 bases from J; junction bases left unmatched: 4. The V gene's germline CDR1 is MNHEY and CDR2 SVGAGI.

This sequence joins TRBV3-1 (or the pseudogene TRBV3-2) and TRBJ1-2; D is perhaps TRBD1 (5 bases). The germline V gene encodes CDR1 LGHDT and CDR2 YNNKEL (reference sequence). V lost 1 base and J lost 8, with 14 bases in between. The CDR3 length is 14 residues. The CDR3 DNA is TGTGCCAGCAGCCAAGGGACACGGTCTTGGGGCTACACCTTC. Translation gives CASSQGTRSWGYTF.

The chain uses TRBV5-8 and TRBJ1-1; D possibly corresponds to TRBD1 (6 bases). The CDR3 has 17 amino acids. The V and J ends lost 6 bases and 1 base respectively, with 22 bases between them. Germline values: CDR1 SGHTS, CDR2 YDEGEE. The chain's CDR3 is CASTAPFRDNENTEAFF. The CDR3 nucleotides are TGTGCCAGCACCGCCCCGTTCCGGGACAATGAGAACACTGAAGCTTTCTTT.

The chain employs TRBV5-1 and TRBJ2-1; D ambiguous. The CDR3 sequence is 15 residues long. Deletions cut 4 bases from V and 0 bases from J, with 11 bases between. Germline values: CDR1 SGHRS, CDR2 YFSETQ. The CDR3 sequence: CASSADGLSYNEQFF. CDR3 nucleotides: TGCGCCAGCAGCGCAGACGGGCTCTCCTACAATGAGCAGTTCTTC.

V and J are TRBV5-5 and TRBJ2-3; D gene unclear. V dropped 1 base and J dropped 0 bases, with 12 bases sitting between them. In germline, CDR1 is SGHKS, CDR2 YYEKEE (reference sequence). The CDR3 totals 16 residues. This chain's CDR3 is CASSLWITRSTDTQYF. The CDR3 nucleotides are TGTGCCAGCAGCTTGTGGATAACAAGAAGCACAGATACGCAGTATTTT.

CDR3 region: CASSQEPGSYEQYV. The CDR3 DNA sequence: TGTGCCAGCAGCCAAGAACCAGGGTCCTACGAGCAGTACGTC. V usage is TRBV3-1 (or the pseudogene TRBV3-2) and J usage is TRBJ2-7, with D tentatively TRBD1 (5 bases). CDR3 size: 14 residues. The germline gives CDR1 LGHDT, CDR2 YNNKEL (reference sequence). Trimming shortened V by 0 bases and J by 1 base, and 7 bases separated the two germline ends.

The CDR3 DNA reads TGCGCCAGCAGTTATACAGGGTCGAGTGGCTACACCTTC. Protein: CASSYTGSSGYTF. This chain uses TRBV5-1 with TRBJ1-2; D possibly corresponds to TRBD1 (6 bases). Trimming took 5 bases from V and 7 from J, leaving 15 bases between them. Germline V gene lookup returns CDR1 SGHRS and CDR2 YFSETQ. The CDR3 extends over 13 amino acids.

On this clone itself: Other DNA sequences in this sample translate to the same CDR3. This chain joins TRBV5-1 and TRBJ2-5, with TRBD1 matching over 7 bases. Unmatched junction bases numbered 14, after V lost 1 base and J lost 5 bases. This CDR3 spans 17 amino acids. Germline CDR1 and CDR2: SGHRS and YFSETQ. DNA of the CDR3: TGCGCCAGCAGCTTGCGGCCCCTAAGCGAGGGGGCGGAGACCCAGTACTTC. It codes for CASSLRPLSEGAETQYF.

This chain links TRBV19 with TRBJ1-1, with 9 bases identical to TRBD1. V trimming: 4 bases; J trimming: 3 bases; junction bases outside the gene matches: 3. This CDR3 region has 14 residues. The germline gives CDR1 LNHDA, CDR2 SQIVND (reference sequence). CDR3 residues: CASSTYRGHTEAFF. The CDR3 nucleotides read TGTGCCAGTAGTACCTACAGGGGGCACACTGAAGCTTTCTTT.

This chain joins TRBV28 and TRBJ2-1, with D possibly matching TRBD2 (6 bases). The CDR3 consists of 16 residues. Trimming left V 4 bases short and J 6 bases short, with 19 bases between. Germline loops: CDR1 MDHEN, CDR2 SYDVKM. The CDR3 DNA is TGTGCCAGCAGTTCTCCGGGACTCCTAACCCTCAATGAGCAGTTCTTC. Encoded protein: CASSSPGLLTLNEQFF.

The J gene is TRBJ1-5, the V gene TRBV9; D is ambiguous. The CDR3 runs 13 residues. The germline V gene encodes CDR1 SGDLS and CDR2 YYNGEE. Trimming stripped 0 bases from V and 4 bases from J, with 5 bases between. CDR3 nucleotides: TGTGCCAGCAGCGTAGTCCCGAATCAGCCCCAGCATTTT. This codes for CASSVVPNQPQHF.

The gene calls are TRBV29-1 and TRBJ2-2; D ambiguous. The germline V and J ends were trimmed by 4 bases and 1 base, with 10 bases remaining between them. CDR3 length: 14 amino acids. Germline V gene data show CDR1 as SQVTM and CDR2 as ANQGSEA. The CDR3 DNA is TGCAGCGTTGTTGGAATTCGGAACACCGGGGAGCTGTTTTTT. Translation gives CSVVGIRNTGELFF.

This rearrangement joins TRBV18 to TRBJ1-6; D remains ambiguous. Germline CDR1 and CDR2: KGHSH and LQKENI. Trimming stripped 2 bases from V and 7 bases from J, with 6 bases between. This CDR3 has 13 residues. CDR3 in amino acids: CASSPAENSPLHF. The CDR3 nucleotides read TGTGCCAGCTCACCAGCGGAAAATTCACCCCTCCACTTT.

V is TRBV19 and J is TRBJ2-7; 7 positions match TRBD1. The V gene's germline CDR1 is LNHDA and CDR2 SQIVND (reference sequence). V shed 1 base, J shed 4 bases, and the junction held 10 bases outside the gene matches. There are 16 residues in the CDR3. The CDR3 sequence: CASSIGGGRGRYEQYF. DNA of the CDR3: TGTGCCAGTAGTATAGGAGGAGGCAGGGGGAGATACGAGCAGTACTTC.

The chain has TRBV3-1 (or the pseudogene TRBV3-2) and TRBJ1-6; D remains ambiguous. Germline V gives CDR1 LGHDT, CDR2 YNNKEL (reference sequence). CDR3 size: 14 residues. Trimming shortened V by 4 bases and J by 8 bases, and 12 bases separated the two germline ends. CDR3 region: CASSLGHTDSPLHF. DNA for the CDR3: TGTGCCAGCAGCCTGGGCCACACAGATTCACCCCTCCACTTT.

This chain connects TRBV11-2 to TRBJ1-3; 7 bases are a match to TRBD1. This CDR3 region has 14 residues. Germline CDR1 is SGHAT and CDR2 is FQNNGV. V shed 4 bases, J shed 4 bases, and the junction held 4 bases outside the gene matches. The CDR3 DNA follows: TGTGCCAGCAGCTACGGGACAGACGGAAACACCATATATTTT. Its protein product is CASSYGTDGNTIYF.

J is TRBJ1-5 and V is TRBV6-6, with D maybe TRBD1 (6 bases). Per the germline V gene, CDR1 is MNHNY and CDR2 is SVGAGI (reference sequence). The CDR3 spans 12 residues. Deletions cut 7 bases from V and 4 bases from J, with 8 bases between. CDR3 in DNA: TGTGCCAGCACCCAGGGGAATCAGCCCCAGCATTTT. Encoded protein: CASTQGNQPQHF.

This clone was picked up a small number of times. The gene calls are TRBV6-5 and TRBJ1-2, with TRBD1 matching over 9 bases. Germline V CDR1 and CDR2: MNHEY, SVGAGI. Trimming removed 9 bases from V and 4 bases from J; junction bases left unmatched: 12. The length of the CDR3 is 15 residues. CDR3 DNA sequence: TGTGCCAGTTGTTACCGGGGACAGGGTACCTATGGCTACACCTTC. The encoded protein is CASCYRGQGTYGYTF.

J is TRBJ1-1 and V is TRBV4-2, with TRBD1 matching over 9 bases. From germline, CDR1 is LGHNA and CDR2 YNFKEQ. The CDR3 spans 19 residues. The junction had 12 bases not matched to a gene; V was cut back by 0 bases and J by 1 base. The CDR3 sequence is CASSQERWGTGITNTEAFF. The CDR3 DNA reads as TGTGCCAGCAGCCAAGAGCGATGGGGGACAGGGATTACGAACACTGAAGCTTTCTTT.